Below, 5 T cell receptor beta chains from the same sample are listed, as sequenced in a study of Ad26.COV2.S vaccination and SARS-CoV-2 variants. Stated treatment: 15 to 20 received Ad26.COV2.S at low or high dose, single or two shots; about five received placebo; per-sample allocation not given. Sample collection was performed on day 63 after the first vaccine or placebo injection. Measured with immunoSEQ multiplex PCR; TCRdb has only the in-frame clones, and not every one. This sample yields hundreds of thousands of clones, of which about 85% are seen a single time; approximately 5.9% belongs to the top ten. The source was peripheral blood, collected in a trial of Ad26.COV2.S vaccine versus placebo. These TCRs come from a person between 18 and 65 years old who received the Ad26.COV2.S COVID-19 vaccine or a placebo.

The CDR3 sequence is CSVDLINEQFF. The CDR3 region has the DNA TGCAGCGTTGATCTAATCAATGAGCAGTTCTTC. The chain couples TRBV29-1 to TRBJ2-1; D remains unclear. This CDR3 is 11 amino acids long. Trimming left V 3 bases short and J 6 bases short, with 6 bases between. The germline V gene encodes CDR1 SQVTM and CDR2 ANQGSEA.

In this sample, this clone turned up once. CDR3 in DNA: TGCGCCAGCAGCCCAGGGTCCCCGGCGAACCAAGAGACCCAGTACTTC. It is translated as CASSPGSPANQETQYF. The gene calls are TRBV5-1 and TRBJ2-5, with D maybe TRBD1 (5 bases). Germline V gives CDR1 SGHRS, CDR2 YFSETQ. V was shortened by 4 bases and J by 0 bases, with 16 bases between the two germline ends. This CDR3 is 16 amino acids long.

The V call is TRBV7-2, the J call TRBJ2-5; D not resolved. Germline V gene data show CDR1 as SGHTA and CDR2 as FQGNSA. The CDR3 is 13 amino acids. V lost 5 bases to trimming and J lost 9 bases, with 16 bases between them. The chain's CDR3 is CASSPNSQLAQYF. CDR3 in DNA: TGTGCCAGCAGCCCGAACTCCCAACTGGCCCAGTACTTC.

This chain joins TRBV9 and TRBJ2-5, with D possibly matching TRBD1 (6 bases). Trimming cost V 0 bases and J 4 bases, with 10 bases left between them. Germline loops: CDR1 SGDLS, CDR2 YYNGEE. This CDR3 is 14 amino acids long. CDR3 nucleotide sequence: TGTGCCAGCAGCGTAGGGACAGCGGCAGAGACCCAGTACTTC. Translated: CASSVGTAAETQYF.

This chain joins TRBV11-2 and TRBJ1-1; D not resolved. This CDR3 comprises 11 residues. Germline V gene lookup returns CDR1 SGHAT and CDR2 FQNNGV. V was clipped by 7 bases and J by 0 bases, with 3 bases between them. DNA for the CDR3: TGTGCCAGCAACCTGAACACTGAAGCTTTCTTT. This codes for CASNLNTEAFF.